A single sample is the source of the 10 T cell receptor beta chains below, sequenced in a study of human T cells and chemical hapten exposure. TCRdb recomputed calls from the RACE reads with MiXCR, one row per CDR3 protein. The data show around 100,000 distinct CDR3 sequences, 10% to 12% seen once. The time point is: patch test 2, 6 weeks after DPC sensitization. The treatment here: therapeutic diphenylcyclopropenone sensitization with weekly scalp DPC. Source: whole blood, taken in connection with sensitization to the hapten diphenylcyclopropenone (DPC). These receptors were obtained from a middle-aged woman with alopecia areata. Some clones in this sample may be carry-over from other donors' samples.

This clonotype came up a few times. This chain joins TRBV25-1 and TRBJ1-1, with no clear D. This CDR3 spans 11 amino acids. CDR1 MGHDK and CDR2 SYGVNS come from the germline V gene. V lost 4 bases and J lost 7, with 7 bases in between. DNA for the CDR3: TGTGCCAGCAGTGCCCAGTTTGAAGCTTTCTTT. Translated, it gives CASSAQFEAFF.

This clonotype appeared many times. V is TRBV20-1 and J is TRBJ1-6; D gene unclear. This CDR3 contains 15 residues. CDR1 and CDR2 (germline): DFQATT, SNEGSKA (reference sequence). V was pared by 3 bases and J by 7 bases, with 16 bases between. CDR3 nucleotides: TGCAGTGCTAGGCAGTCGGCCCGGATCAATTCACCCCTCCACTTT. As protein: CSARQSARINSPLHF.

This clonotype has a count of ten or more. CDR3 in DNA: TGCAGTGCTCCACCGGGACAGGGGGCTTCTTGGTACACAGATACGCAGTATTTT. Protein: CSAPPGQGASWYTDTQYF. The V gene is TRBV20-1, the J gene TRBJ2-3; 12 nucleotides match TRBD1. The ends lost 5 bases at V and 2 bases at J; junction bases unmatched: 14. CDR3 length: 18 residues. The germline V gene encodes CDR1 DFQATT and CDR2 SNEGSKA (reference sequence).

This clonotype has just a few counts. J is TRBJ1-3 and V is TRBV20-1; 8 bases match TRBD1. V shed 0 bases and J 0 bases; nucleotides not matched to a gene: 1. The germline V gene encodes CDR1 DFQATT and CDR2 SNEGSKA (reference sequence). The CDR3 is 15 residues long. The DNA of the CDR3 is TGCAGTGCTAGAGAAACAGGGGGCTCTGGAAACACCATATATTTT. Its protein is CSARETGGSGNTIYF.

The gene calls are TRBV5-1 and TRBJ1-1, with 9 nucleotides matching TRBD1. Germline V gives CDR1 SGHRS, CDR2 YFSETQ. The CDR3 covers 14 residues. The V segment lost 1 base and the J segment 3 bases; nucleotides outside the gene matches: 1. CDR3 DNA: TGCGCCAGCAGCTTGCGGGACAGGGACACTGAAGCTTTCTTT. Translated, it gives CASSLRDRDTEAFF.

This clonotype has just a few counts. The V and J genes are TRBV28 and TRBJ2-5, with D perhaps TRBD2 (11 bases). The CDR3 length is 22 residues. CDR1 is MDHEN and CDR2 is SYDVKM in the germline V gene. The V and J ends lost 3 bases and 1 base respectively, with 33 bases between them. The chain's CDR3 is CASSFRQGAPTTSGRLQETQYF. CDR3 in DNA: TGTGCCAGCAGTTTTCGACAGGGGGCACCAACTACTAGCGGGAGACTCCAAGAGACCCAGTACTTC. The full variable domain, rest sourced from reference TRBV28 and TRBJ2-5, is DVKVTQSSRYLVKRTGEKVFLECVQDMDHENMFWYRQDPGLGLRLIYFSYDVKMKEKGDIPEGYSVSREKKERFSLILESASTNQTSMYLCASSFRQGAPTTSGRLQETQYFGPGTRLLVL.

This clonotype was observed at least ten times. CDR3 nucleotides: TGCAGCGTTGATCTCTTTGGAGGGGGCGCGTACGAGCAGTACTTC. Translation gives CSVDLFGGGAYEQYF. The rearrangement links TRBV29-1 to TRBJ2-7; weak D call: TRBD1 (7 bases). Germline V lookup: CDR1 SQVTM, CDR2 ANQGSEA. The germline V and J ends were trimmed by 3 bases and 4 bases, with 19 bases remaining between them. CDR3 length: 15 amino acids.

This clonotype has at least ten counts. CDR3 residues: CASSPLTSSEQYF. The CDR3 DNA follows: TGTGCCAGCAGCCCACTTACTAGCTCCGAGCAGTACTTC. This chain connects TRBV4-2 to TRBJ2-7; tentative D call: TRBD2 (6 bases). In germline, CDR1 is LGHNA, CDR2 YNFKEQ. V was shortened by 4 bases and J by 6 bases, with 13 bases between the two germline ends. There are 13 residues in the CDR3.

This clonotype showed up just a few times. The chain combines TRBV6-2 or TRBV6-3 with TRBJ2-7; 14 bases fit TRBD2. Germline V lookup: CDR1 MNHEY, CDR2 SVGEGT. The CDR3 is 16 residues long. Losses at the gene ends were 2 bases for V and 3 bases for J; bases not matched to a gene: 3. Here the CDR3 DNA reads TGTGCCAGCAGTTACAGAGGGACTAGCGGGGGCTACGAGCAGTACTTC. Residues: CASSYRGTSGGYEQYF.

This chain joins TRBV6-2 or TRBV6-3 and TRBJ2-3; 10 bases agree with TRBD2. Germline CDR1 MNHEY, CDR2 SVGEGT. The CDR3 spans 14 residues. Trimming cost V 10 bases and J 0 bases; bases outside gene matches: 4. CDR3 coding DNA: TGTGCCACCGGACTAGCGGCTAGCACAGATACGCAGTATTTT. It encodes CATGLAASTDTQYF.